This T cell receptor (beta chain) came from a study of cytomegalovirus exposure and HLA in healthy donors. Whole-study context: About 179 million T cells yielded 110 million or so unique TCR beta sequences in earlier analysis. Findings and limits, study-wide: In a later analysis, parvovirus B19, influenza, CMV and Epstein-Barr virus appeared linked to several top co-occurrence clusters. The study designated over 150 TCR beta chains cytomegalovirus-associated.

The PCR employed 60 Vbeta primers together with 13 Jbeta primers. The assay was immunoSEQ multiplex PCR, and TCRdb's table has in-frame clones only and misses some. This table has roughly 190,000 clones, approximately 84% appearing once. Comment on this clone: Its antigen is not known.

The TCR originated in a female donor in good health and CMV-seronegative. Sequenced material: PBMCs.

The CDR3 region has the DNA TGTGCCAGCAGCCAGGGACTGTACAATGAGCAGTTCTTC. As protein: CASSQGLYNEQFF. The chain links TRBV4-2 to TRBJ2-1; a weak D match, TRBD2 (6 bases). The ends were cut back, 3 bases at V and 4 bases at J, with 7 bases in the middle. The CDR3 extends over 13 amino acids. CDR1 LGHNA and CDR2 YNFKEQ come from the germline V gene.